The 4 T cell receptor beta chains below all came from one sample that was sequenced in a study of blood T cells in healthy people across ages. Through a sample-barcoded 5' primer and a J-beta primer mix, a second PCR was run for roughly 6 to 11 cycles. TCRdb processed the 5' RACE reads anew with MiXCR; each CDR3 protein has one entry. The repertoire holds about a million distinct CDR3 sequences, with 30% to 40% as singletons. The specimen sequenced was blood. These TCRs come from a man younger than 35 in good health.

This clonotype turned up a few times. The chain combines TRBV28 with TRBJ1-2; tentatively, D is TRBD1 (5 bases). With 7 bases removed from V and 4 bases from J, the gap between germline ends came to 19 bases. Germline V gives CDR1 MDHEN, CDR2 SYDVKM. The CDR3 is made up of 15 amino acids. The CDR3 here is CASTQNSGTAYGYTF. As DNA, the CDR3 is TGTGCCAGCACACAAAACAGTGGGACGGCCTATGGCTACACCTTC.

The CDR3 DNA reads TGCGCCAGCAGTGCCTCGACTGCCTTCGAGACCCAGTACTTC. The encoded protein is CASSASTAFETQYF. The rearrangement links TRBV10-2 to TRBJ2-5; D unresolved. Trimming shortened V by 4 bases and J by 5 bases, and 14 bases separated the two germline ends. The CDR3 is made up of 14 amino acids. Germline assignment: CDR1 WSHSY and CDR2 SAAADI.

A word on this clonotype: One end of the junction varies from germline; a read error may be responsible. The chain links TRBV7-9 to TRBJ1-2, with 7 nucleotides matching TRBD1. Per the germline V gene, CDR1 is SEHNR and CDR2 is FQNEAQ (reference sequence). CDR3 length equals 12 residues. CDR3 region: CAGSPQGDGYTF. The CDR3 DNA follows: TGTGCCGGCAGCCCCCAGGGGGATGGCTACACCTTC.

This chain joins TRBV5-1 and TRBJ1-1; D remains ambiguous. The CDR3 sequence is 14 residues long. V lost 4 bases and J lost 8, with 18 bases in between. Per germline, CDR1 SGHRS and CDR2 YFSETQ. CDR3 in DNA: TGCGCCAGCAGCCCCGACGCTGCATCTCTCGAAGCTTTCTTT. Translated: CASSPDAASLEAFF.